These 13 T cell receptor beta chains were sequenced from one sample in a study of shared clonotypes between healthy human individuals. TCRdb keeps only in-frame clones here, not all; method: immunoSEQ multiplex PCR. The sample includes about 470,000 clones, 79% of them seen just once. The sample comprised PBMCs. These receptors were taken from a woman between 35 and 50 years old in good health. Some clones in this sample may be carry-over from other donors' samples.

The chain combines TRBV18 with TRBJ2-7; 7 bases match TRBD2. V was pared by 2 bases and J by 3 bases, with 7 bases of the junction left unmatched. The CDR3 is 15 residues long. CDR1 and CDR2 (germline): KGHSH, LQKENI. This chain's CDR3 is CASSPSGTIHYEQYF. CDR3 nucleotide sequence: TGTGCCAGCTCACCATCGGGGACTATCCACTACGAGCAGTACTTC. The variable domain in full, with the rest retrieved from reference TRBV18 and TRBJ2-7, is NAGVMQNPRHLVRRRGQEARLRCSPMKGHSHVYWYRQLPEEGLKFMVYLQKENIIDESGMPKERFSAEFPKEGPSILRIQQVVRGDSAAYFCASSPSGTIHYEQYFGPGTRLTVT.

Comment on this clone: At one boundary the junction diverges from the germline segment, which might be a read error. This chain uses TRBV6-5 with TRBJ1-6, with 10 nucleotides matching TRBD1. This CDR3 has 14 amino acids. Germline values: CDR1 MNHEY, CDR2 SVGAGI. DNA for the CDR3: TGTGCCAGCACCAGGACAGGGGGTGATTCGCCCCTCCACTTT. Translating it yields CASTRTGGDSPLHF.

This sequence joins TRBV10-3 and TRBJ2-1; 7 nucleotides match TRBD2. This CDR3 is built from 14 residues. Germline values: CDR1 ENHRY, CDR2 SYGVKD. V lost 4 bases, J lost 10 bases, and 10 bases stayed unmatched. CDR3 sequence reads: CAISGQGGQKEQFF. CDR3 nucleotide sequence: TGTGCCATCAGTGGGCAGGGAGGGCAAAAGGAGCAGTTCTTC.

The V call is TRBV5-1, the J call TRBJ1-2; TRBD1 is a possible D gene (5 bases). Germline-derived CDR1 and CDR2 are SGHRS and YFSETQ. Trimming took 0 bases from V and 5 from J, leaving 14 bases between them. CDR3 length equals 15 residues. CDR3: CASSLGQGRGYGYTF. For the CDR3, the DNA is TGCGCCAGCAGCTTGGGGCAGGGAAGAGGTTATGGCTACACCTTC.

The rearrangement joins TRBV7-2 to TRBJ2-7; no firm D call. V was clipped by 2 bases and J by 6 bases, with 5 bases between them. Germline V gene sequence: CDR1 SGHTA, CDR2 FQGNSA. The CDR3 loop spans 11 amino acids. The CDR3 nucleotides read TGTGCCAGCAGCTTATCAACCGAGCAGTACTTC. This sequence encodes CASSLSTEQYF.

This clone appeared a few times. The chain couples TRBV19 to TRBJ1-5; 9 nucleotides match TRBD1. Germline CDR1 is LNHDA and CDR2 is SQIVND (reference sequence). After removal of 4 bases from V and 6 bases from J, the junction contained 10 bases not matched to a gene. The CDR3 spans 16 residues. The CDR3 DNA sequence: TGTGCCAGTAGTACCCACCCGGGACAGGGCCGTCAGCCCCAGCATTTT. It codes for CASSTHPGQGRQPQHF.

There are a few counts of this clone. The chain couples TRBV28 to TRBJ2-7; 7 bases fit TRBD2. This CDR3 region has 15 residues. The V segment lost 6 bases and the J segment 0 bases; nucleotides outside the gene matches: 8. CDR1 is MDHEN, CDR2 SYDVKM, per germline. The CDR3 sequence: CASRPSGINSYEQYF. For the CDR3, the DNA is TGTGCCAGCAGACCAAGCGGGATAAACTCCTACGAGCAGTACTTC.

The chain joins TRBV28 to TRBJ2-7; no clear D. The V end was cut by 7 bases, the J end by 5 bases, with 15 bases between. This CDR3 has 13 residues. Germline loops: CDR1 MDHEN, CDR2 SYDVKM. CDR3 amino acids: CASTRTLRNEQYF. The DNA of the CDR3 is TGTGCCAGCACCCGGACCCTCCGGAACGAGCAGTACTTC.

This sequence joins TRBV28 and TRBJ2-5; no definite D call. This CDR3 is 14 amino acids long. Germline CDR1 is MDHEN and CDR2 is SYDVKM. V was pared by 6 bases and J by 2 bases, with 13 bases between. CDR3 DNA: TGTGCCAGCAGCCCCTTGAGAGTTCAAGAGACCCAGTACTTC. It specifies CASSPLRVQETQYF.

As DNA, the CDR3 is TGTGCCAGCAGCGGGGGACTTAACACCGGGGAGCTGTTTTTT. Translation: CASSGGLNTGELFF. The chain combines TRBV9 with TRBJ2-2; a possible D gene is TRBD2 (6 bases). Germline V gene sequence: CDR1 SGDLS, CDR2 YYNGEE. V dropped 3 bases and J dropped 2 bases, with 8 bases sitting between them. This CDR3 has 14 residues.

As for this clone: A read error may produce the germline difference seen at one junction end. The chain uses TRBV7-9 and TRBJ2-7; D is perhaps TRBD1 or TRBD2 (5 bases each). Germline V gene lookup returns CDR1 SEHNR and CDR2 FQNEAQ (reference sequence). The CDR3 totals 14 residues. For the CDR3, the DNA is TGTGCCAGCAGCTTCGCTGGCCCCCGGGACGAGCAGTGCTTC. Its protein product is CASSFAGPRDEQCF.

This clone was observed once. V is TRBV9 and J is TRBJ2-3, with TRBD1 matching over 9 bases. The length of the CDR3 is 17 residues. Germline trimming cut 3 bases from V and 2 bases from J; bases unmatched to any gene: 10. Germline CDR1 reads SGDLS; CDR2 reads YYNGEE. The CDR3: CASSEEGGQGSTDTQYF. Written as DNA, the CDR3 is TGTGCCAGCAGCGAGGAGGGGGGACAGGGATCCACAGATACGCAGTATTTT.

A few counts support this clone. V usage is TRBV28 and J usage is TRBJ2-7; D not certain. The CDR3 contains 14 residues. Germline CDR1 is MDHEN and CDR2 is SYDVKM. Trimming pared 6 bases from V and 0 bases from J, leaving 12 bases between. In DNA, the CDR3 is TGTGCCAGCAGAAGAATGACCAGCTCCTACGAGCAGTACTTC. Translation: CASRRMTSSYEQYF.